This TCR beta chain was documented in a study of metastatic and nonmetastatic thyroid tumors. Looking at the study overall: Blood and tumor or nodule tissue repertoires from malignant and benign thyroid patients were compared.

Thyroid surgery was performed in patients who had received no treatment beforehand. With MiXCR, TCRdb called clones anew from the PCR reads. The table has several thousand clones, 30% to 35% seen once; the top ten hold roughly 31%. CDR1 is SSHAT, CDR2 FNYEAQ, per germline (reference sequence). This CDR3 is 14 amino acids long. Concerning this clone itself: A read error may produce the germline difference seen at one junction end.

The chain couples TRBV7-7 to TRBJ2-5; D remains ambiguous. Sequencing was done on a sample of adjacent normal tissue. The clonotype comes from a male donor with papillary thyroid cancer or a benign thyroid nodule (not recorded which). Some clones in this sample may be carry-over from other donors' samples. CDR3 bases: TGTGCTAGCATCTCCGGGTGTCCCCAAGAGACCCGGTACTTC. This sequence encodes CASISGCPQETRYF. The full variable domain, in which reference TRBV7-7 and TRBJ2-5 provide the parts outside the CDR3, is GAGVSQSPRYKVTKRGQDVTLRCDPISSHATLYWYQQALGQGPEFLTYFNYEAQPDKSGLPSDRFSAERPEGSISTLTIQRTEQRDSAMYRCASISGCPQETRYFGPGTRLLVL.